These 22 T cell receptor beta chains came from one sample sequenced in a study of T cell repertoires in cytomegalovirus infection. TCRdb reanalysed the reads using MiXCR and keeps one entry per CDR3 protein. The sample has roughly 280,000 distinct CDR3 sequences, approximately 9% seen once; the top ten hold more than 13%. Sequencing was done on a sample of PBMCs. The receptors stem from a human donor in good health (CMV status not recorded). Some clones in this sample may be carry-over from other donors' samples.

This clonotype was seen ten or more times. J is TRBJ1-2 and V is TRBV28, with 12 bases lining up with TRBD1. V lost 5 bases and J lost 4; bases outside the gene matches: 5. The germline V gene encodes CDR1 MDHEN and CDR2 SYDVKM. The CDR3 is made up of 15 amino acids. Here the CDR3 DNA reads TGTGCCAGCAGTACAGGGACAGGGGGCGTCTATGGCTACACCTTC. Protein: CASSTGTGGVYGYTF.

This clonotype was seen many times. V and J are TRBV7-8 and TRBJ1-1; D is uncertain. Between the trimmed V and J ends, which lost 1 base and 11 bases, there was a span of 17 bases. The CDR3 is 14 residues long. CDR1 and CDR2 (germline): SGHVS, FQNEAQ. In DNA, the CDR3 is TGTGCCAGCAGCTTAGATGTTGGAGGTCGAGTGGCTTTCTTT. This encodes CASSLDVGGRVAFF. Based on the CDR3 plus reference TRBV7-8 and TRBJ1-1, the full variable domain is GAGVSQSPRYKVAKRGQDVALRCDPISGHVSLFWYQQALGQGPEFLTYFQNEAQLDKSGLPSDRFFAERPEGSVSTLKIQRTQQEDSAVYLCASSLDVGGRVAFFGQGTRLTVV.

The genes are TRBV7-2 and TRBJ1-1; D might be TRBD1 (5 bases). Per germline, CDR1 SGHTA and CDR2 FQGNSA. V was clipped by 3 bases and J by 7 bases, with 9 bases between them. This CDR3 has 12 residues. The CDR3 bases are TGTGCCAGCAGCTTCTTAGGGGATGAAGCTTTCTTT. Encoded protein: CASSFLGDEAFF.

This clonotype was detected ten times or more. The gene calls are TRBV7-2 and TRBJ2-7, with 9 bases identical to TRBD1. CDR3 length: 13 amino acids. Germline lookup yields CDR1 SGHTA and CDR2 FQGNSA. V lost 4 bases to trimming and J lost 6 bases; unmatched junction nucleotides: 4. The CDR3 protein is CASSSRTGVEQYF. The DNA of the CDR3 is TGTGCCAGCAGCTCCCGGACAGGGGTCGAGCAGTACTTC. The full variable domain, its missing parts supplied by reference TRBV7-2 and TRBJ2-7, is GAGVSQSPSNKVTEKGKDVELRCDPISGHTALYWYRQSLGQGLEFLIYFQGNSAPDKSGLPSDRFSAERTGGSVSTLTIQRTQQEDSAVYLCASSSRTGVEQYFGPGTRLTVT.

At least ten counts were recorded for this clonotype. The CDR3, as DNA: TGTGCCAGCAGTTATGCCCCCTCGACTAGCCCCGGGGAGACCCAGTACTTC. Amino acids: CASSYAPSTSPGETQYF. The chain has TRBV6-2 or TRBV6-3 and TRBJ2-5, with 7 nucleotides matching TRBD2. Trimming at V came to 3 bases and at J to 5 bases, leaving 15 bases not matched to a gene. From germline, CDR1 is MNHEY and CDR2 SVGEGT. The CDR3 has 17 amino acids.

This clonotype came up many times. The chain recombines TRBV4-2 with TRBJ1-3; 7 bases line up with TRBD1. The V segment lost 5 bases and the J segment 4 bases; nucleotides outside the gene matches: 8. The CDR3 runs to 15 residues. Germline V gives CDR1 LGHNA, CDR2 YNFKEQ. The CDR3 bases are TGTGCCAGCAGCTCGAGAAGGGGGCTGGGAAACACCATATATTTT. It translates to CASSSRRGLGNTIYF.

This clonotype was detected many times. The CDR3 here is CASSLRTGGSEAFF. The CDR3 nucleotides read TGTGCCAGCAGCTTAAGAACAGGGGGCTCTGAAGCTTTCTTT. This chain connects TRBV7-2 to TRBJ1-1; 9 nucleotides agree with TRBD1. With 2 bases clipped from V and 6 bases from J, the junction kept 4 bases outside the gene matches. This CDR3 comprises 14 residues. In germline, CDR1 is SGHTA, CDR2 FQGNSA.

This clonotype was counted a few times. The chain has TRBV19 and TRBJ1-5; D perhaps matches TRBD1 (6 bases). Germline loops: CDR1 LNHDA, CDR2 SQIVND (reference sequence). The CDR3 runs 15 residues. The V and J ends lost 4 bases and 0 bases respectively, with 10 bases between them. The CDR3 DNA reads as TGTGCCAGTAGTAGGGGGCCCTATAGCAATCAGCCCCAGCATTTT. This gives the protein CASSRGPYSNQPQHF.

This clonotype was counted at least ten times. The chain uses TRBV11-1 and TRBJ2-5; D call uncertain. The CDR3 loop spans 16 amino acids. Germline CDR1 reads SGHAT; CDR2 reads FQDESV (reference sequence). Trimming took off 3 bases at V and 1 base at J, with 15 bases between the two ends. The CDR3 DNA reads TGTGCCAGCAGCTTCGGTCTGACTCCTGGCCAAGAGACCCAGTACTTC. As protein: CASSFGLTPGQETQYF.

This clonotype was seen more than once but under ten times. The V gene is TRBV14, the J gene TRBJ2-5, with D hard to call. V was pared by 3 bases and J by 2 bases, with 13 bases between. The CDR3 is 15 residues long. CDR1 and CDR2 from the germline V gene are SGHDN and FVKESK. As DNA, the CDR3 is TGTGCCAGCAGCCAGAAGTTGGCAGATCAAGAGACCCAGTACTTC. Encoded protein: CASSQKLADQETQYF.

This clonotype was detected many times. This sequence joins TRBV14 and TRBJ1-1; no reliable D call. Germline CDR1 and CDR2: SGHDN and FVKESK. This CDR3 spans 12 amino acids. Between the trimmed V and J ends, which lost 2 bases and 7 bases, there was a span of 8 bases. The CDR3 spells CASSQRDYEAFF. DNA of the CDR3: TGTGCCAGCAGCCAAAGGGATTATGAAGCTTTCTTT.

In its sample, this clonotype was seen a few times. This chain joins TRBV25-1 and TRBJ2-4; 8 bases match TRBD1. The trim removed 4 bases at V and 4 bases at J, leaving 21 bases unmatched. CDR3 size: 20 residues. The germline gives CDR1 MGHDK, CDR2 SYGVNS. CDR3 sequence (DNA): TGTGCCAGCAGTGGCGGACAGGGAAGGATGTCTCGCGGAGGGAAAAACATTCAGTACTTC. Translation: CASSGGQGRMSRGGKNIQYF.

The chain joins TRBV7-2 to TRBJ2-5; D may be TRBD1 (6 bases). This CDR3 comprises 14 residues. The germline V and J ends were trimmed by 5 bases and 5 bases, with 15 bases remaining between them. CDR1 and CDR2 (germline): SGHTA, FQGNSA. As DNA, the CDR3 is TGTGCCAGCAGCCAAACAGGGAGTGGGGAGACCCAGTACTTC. Translation gives CASSQTGSGETQYF.

A word on this clonotype: This may come from a read error, since a much larger clone is one base off. The chain links TRBV7-8 to TRBJ2-3, with D perhaps TRBD1 (9 bases). CDR3 length: 18 residues. Germline-derived CDR1 and CDR2 are SGHVS and FQNEAQ. CDR3 sequence (DNA): TGTACCAGCAGCCGCCGAGGACAGGGGCGGGGGGGCACAGATACGCAGTATTTT. It specifies CTSSRRGQGRGGTDTQYF.

This clonotype occurred a few times. V gene TRBV14 combines with J gene TRBJ2-1; D may be TRBD1 (6 bases). The V end was cut by 4 bases, the J end by 0 bases, with 13 bases between. Germline CDR1 is SGHDN and CDR2 is FVKESK. The CDR3 is 16 amino acids. The CDR3 reads CASSPAGQLSYNEQFF. The CDR3 nucleotides are TGTGCCAGCAGCCCGGCCGGACAGCTCTCCTACAATGAGCAGTTCTTC.

This clonotype occurred many times. This sequence joins TRBV28 and TRBJ2-2; 8 positions match TRBD1. V lost 5 bases and J lost 7; bases outside the gene matches: 6. CDR3 length: 14 residues. Germline-derived CDR1 and CDR2 are MDHEN and SYDVKM. CDR3 in DNA: TGTGCCAGCAGTCGGACAGGGCAACGCGGGGAGCTGTTTTTT. This sequence encodes CASSRTGQRGELFF.

The rearrangement joins TRBV5-1 to TRBJ2-1; no firm D call. This CDR3 has 11 residues. Germline V gene lookup returns CDR1 SGHRS and CDR2 YFSETQ. V lost 9 bases and J 8 bases, leaving 12 bases between the germline ends. CDR3 nucleotide sequence: TGCGCCACCTCGGATTTAGATGAGCAGTTCTTC. Its translation is CATSDLDEQFF.

This clonotype was counted many times. The chain joins TRBV11-1 to TRBJ2-7, with TRBD2 matching over 7 bases. The germline V gene encodes CDR1 SGHAT and CDR2 FQDESV (reference sequence). This CDR3 has 17 amino acids. The junction had 10 bases not matched to a gene; V was cut back by 2 bases and J by 0 bases. CDR3 region: CASSLLPGSGASYEQYF. Here the CDR3 DNA reads TGTGCCAGCAGCTTACTGCCGGGGAGCGGGGCCTCCTACGAGCAGTACTTC.

This clonotype was found many times. The chain combines TRBV7-2 with TRBJ2-7; 16 bases agree with TRBD2. V lost 5 bases and J lost 3; bases outside the gene matches: 13. The CDR3 consists of 19 residues. The V gene's germline CDR1 is SGHTA and CDR2 FQGNSA. The CDR3 DNA reads TGTGCCAGCAGCCCTAAGGGGACTAGCGGGAGGGGGGGGGGCTACGAGCAGTACTTC. It encodes CASSPKGTSGRGGGYEQYF.

This clonotype was counted many times. The V and J genes are TRBV11-3 and TRBJ2-5; 7 bases align to TRBD2. This CDR3 contains 15 residues. CDR1 is SGHNT, CDR2 YENEEA, per germline. Trimming cost V 0 bases and J 5 bases; bases outside gene matches: 6. The CDR3 is CASSLDGGSSETQYF. In DNA form, the CDR3 reads TGTGCCAGCAGCTTAGATGGCGGGAGCTCGGAGACCCAGTACTTC.

DNA for the CDR3: TGTGCCAGCAGTTTCAGGGGGAATTCACCCCTCCACTTT. Protein: CASSFRGNSPLHF. The chain links TRBV28 to TRBJ1-6, with 7 bases fitting TRBD1. Germline CDR1 reads MDHEN; CDR2 reads SYDVKM. V dropped 3 bases and J dropped 7; count of bases not matched to a gene: 0. The CDR3 consists of 13 residues.

The table lists this clonotype with many counts. The genes are TRBV12-3 or TRBV12-4 and TRBJ1-4, with 7 nucleotides matching TRBD1. Trimming at V came to 3 bases and at J to 10 bases, leaving 20 bases not matched to a gene. The CDR3 spans 18 residues. The DNA for the CDR3 is TGTGCCAGCAGTTTCTTTCCGCATCTACAGGGGACGCCCGGAAAACTGTTTTTT. It translates to CASSFFPHLQGTPGKLFF.